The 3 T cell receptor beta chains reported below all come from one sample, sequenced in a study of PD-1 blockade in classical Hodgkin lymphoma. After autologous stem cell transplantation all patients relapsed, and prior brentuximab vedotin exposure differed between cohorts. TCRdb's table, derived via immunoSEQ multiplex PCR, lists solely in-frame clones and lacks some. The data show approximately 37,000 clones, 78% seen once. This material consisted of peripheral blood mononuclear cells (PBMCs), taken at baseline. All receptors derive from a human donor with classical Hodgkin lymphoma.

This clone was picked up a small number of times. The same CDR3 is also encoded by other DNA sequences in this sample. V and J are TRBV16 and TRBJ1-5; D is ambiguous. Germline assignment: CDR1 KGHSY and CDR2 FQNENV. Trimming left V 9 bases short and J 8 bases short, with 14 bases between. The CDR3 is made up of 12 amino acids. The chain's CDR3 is CASKKGREPQHF. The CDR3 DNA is TGTGCCAGTAAAAAAGGGCGGGAGCCCCAGCATTTT.

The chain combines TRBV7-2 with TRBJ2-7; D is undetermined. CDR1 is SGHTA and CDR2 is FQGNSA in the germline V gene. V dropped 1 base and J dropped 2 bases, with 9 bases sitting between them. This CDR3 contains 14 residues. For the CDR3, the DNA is TGTGCCAGCAGCTTAGTTGGCACCACCTACGAGCAGTACTTC. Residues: CASSLVGTTYEQYF.

The CDR3 nucleotides are TGTGCCAGCAGCCAGGGGTGGGGGGACTACGAGCAGTACTTC. It specifies CASSQGWGDYEQYF. The chain carries TRBV5-4 and TRBJ2-7; D might be TRBD1 or TRBD2, each matching 6 bases. Germline V CDR1 and CDR2: SGHNT, YYREEE (reference sequence). This CDR3 contains 14 residues. V lost 4 bases and J lost 3, with 14 bases in between. Full variable domain (rest looked up from reference TRBV5-4 and TRBJ2-7): ETGVTQSPTHLIKTRGQQVTLRCSSQSGHNTVSWYQQALGQGPQFIFQYYREEENGRGNFPPRFSGLQFPNYSSELNVNALELDDSALYLCASSQGWGDYEQYFGPGTRLTVT.